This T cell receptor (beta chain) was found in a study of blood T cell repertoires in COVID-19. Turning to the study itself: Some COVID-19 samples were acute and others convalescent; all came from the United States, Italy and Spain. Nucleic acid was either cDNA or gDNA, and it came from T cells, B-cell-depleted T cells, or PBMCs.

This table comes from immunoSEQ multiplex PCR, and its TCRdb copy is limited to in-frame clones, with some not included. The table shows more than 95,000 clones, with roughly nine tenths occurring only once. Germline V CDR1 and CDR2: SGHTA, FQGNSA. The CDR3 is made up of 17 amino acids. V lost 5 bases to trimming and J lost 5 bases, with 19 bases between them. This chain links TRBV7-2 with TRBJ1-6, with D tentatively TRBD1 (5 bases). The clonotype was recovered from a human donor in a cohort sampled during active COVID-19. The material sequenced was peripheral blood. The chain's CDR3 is CASSPIVGGPNNSPLHF. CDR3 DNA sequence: TGTGCCAGCAGCCCCATCGTGGGGGGTCCGAATAATTCACCCCTCCACTTT. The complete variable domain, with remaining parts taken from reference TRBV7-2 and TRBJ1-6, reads GAGVSQSPSNKVTEKGKDVELRCDPISGHTALYWYRQSLGQGLEFLIYFQGNSAPDKSGLPSDRFSAERTGGSVSTLTIQRTQQEDSAVYLCASSPIVGGPNNSPLHFGNGTRLTVT.